This T cell receptor beta chain emerged from a study of shared clonotypes between healthy human individuals. Overall study findings and caveats: Memory subsets had estimated richness that was generally smaller than that of naive subsets.

DNA at 200 ng, around 30,000 T cell genomes, went into sorted-subset replicate PCRs. Clones were sequenced by immunoSEQ multiplex PCR, and TCRdb holds only the in-frame ones, with some missing. The sample lists approximately 500,000 clones, about 96% occurring once. Points on this clone: The antigen remains unidentified.

This clonotype was sampled from a woman in her 30s in good health. Sample: naive CD4+ T cells sorted from blood. Stated subset: CD45RA+ positively selected.

CDR3 sequence (DNA): TGCGCCAGCAGCCAACATGGTGGCGCCGGGGCGGGAGCTGGCTATGAGCAGTTCTTC. Its protein is CASSQHGGAGAGAGYEQFF. V is TRBV4-1 and J is TRBJ2-1; 7 nucleotides align to TRBD2. The CDR3 consists of 19 residues. V was pared by 2 bases and J by 8 bases, with 21 bases of the junction left unmatched. The V gene's germline CDR1 is MGHRA and CDR2 YSYEKL.